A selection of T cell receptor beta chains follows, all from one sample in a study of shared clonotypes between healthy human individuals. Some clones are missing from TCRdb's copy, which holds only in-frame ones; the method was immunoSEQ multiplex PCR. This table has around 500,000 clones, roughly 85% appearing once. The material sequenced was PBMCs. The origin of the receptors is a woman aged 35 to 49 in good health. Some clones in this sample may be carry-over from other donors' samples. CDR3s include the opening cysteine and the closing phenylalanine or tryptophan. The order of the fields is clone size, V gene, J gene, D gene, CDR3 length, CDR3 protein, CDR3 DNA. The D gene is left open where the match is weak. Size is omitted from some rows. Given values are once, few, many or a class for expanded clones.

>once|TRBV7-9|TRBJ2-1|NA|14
CASSLRVGYNEQFF
TGTGCCAGCAGCTTAAGGGTCGGATACAATGAGCAGTTCTTC
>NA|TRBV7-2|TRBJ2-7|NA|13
CASSLVGGYEQYF
TGTGCCAGCAGCTTAGTTGGGGGCTACGAGCAGTACTTC
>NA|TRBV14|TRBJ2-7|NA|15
CASSRDWSFAYEQYF
TGTGCCAGCAGCCGAGATTGGTCCTTTGCTTACGAGCAGTACTTC
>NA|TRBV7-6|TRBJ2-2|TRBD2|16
CASSRNRGGRTGELFF
TGTGCCAGCAGCCGGAACCGGGGGGGCCGGACCGGGGAGCTGTTTTTT
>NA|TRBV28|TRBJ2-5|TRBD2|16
CASSLNLVAGVETQYF
TGTGCCAGCAGTTTGAATCTGGTAGCGGGAGTGGAGACCCAGTACTTC
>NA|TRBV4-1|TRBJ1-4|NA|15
CASSQGARKTEKLFF
TGCGCCAGCAGCCAAGGCGCCCGGAAAACTGAAAAACTGTTTTTT
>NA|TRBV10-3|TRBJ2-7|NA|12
CAISESTREQYF
TGTGCCATCAGTGAGTCAACGAGGGAGCAGTACTTC
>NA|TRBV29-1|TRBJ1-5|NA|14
CSVALGERNQPQHF
TGCAGCGTCGCCTTGGGAGAGCGCAATCAGCCCCAGCATTTT
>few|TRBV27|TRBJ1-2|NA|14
CASRLNRQADGYTF
TGTGCCAGCAGACTAAATAGACAGGCCGATGGCTACACCTTC
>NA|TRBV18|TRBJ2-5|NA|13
CASSPSLQETQYF
TGTGCCAGCTCACCCTCACTCCAAGAGACCCAGTACTTC
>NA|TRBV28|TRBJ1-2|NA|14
CASSLYGRGYGYTF
TGTGCCAGCAGTTTGTACGGCAGGGGCTATGGCTACACCTTC
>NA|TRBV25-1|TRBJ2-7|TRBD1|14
CASGAAGTGREQYF
TGTGCCAGCGGGGCTGCCGGGACAGGGAGGGAGCAGTACTTC
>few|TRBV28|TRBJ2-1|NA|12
CASSLVGNEQFF
TGTGCCAGCAGTTTGGTCGGCAATGAGCAGTTCTTC
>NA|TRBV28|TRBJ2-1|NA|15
CASSLSSGLYNEQFF
TGTGCCAGCAGTTTAAGTAGCGGCCTTTACAATGAGCAGTTCTTC
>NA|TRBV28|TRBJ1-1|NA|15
CASSLTGFRNTEAFF
TGTGCCAGCAGTTTAACAGGGTTTCGGAACACTGAAGCTTTCTTT
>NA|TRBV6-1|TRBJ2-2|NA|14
CASSDSTVTGELFF
TGTGCCAGCAGTGATTCTACTGTTACCGGGGAGCTGTTTTTT
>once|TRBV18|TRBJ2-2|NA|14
CASSPNSSPGELFF
TGTGCCAGCTCTCCCAACAGTTCCCCCGGGGAGCTGTTTTTT
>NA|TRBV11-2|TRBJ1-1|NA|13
CASSLRGNTEAFF
TGTGCCAGCAGCTTACGTGGGAACACTGAAGCTTTCTTT
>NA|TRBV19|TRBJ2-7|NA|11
CASRSADRQYF
TGTGCCAGTAGATCTGCGGACAGACAGTACTTC
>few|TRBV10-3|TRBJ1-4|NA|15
CAISDAGATNEKLFF
TGTGCCATCAGTGATGCCGGGGCAACTAATGAAAAACTGTTTTTT
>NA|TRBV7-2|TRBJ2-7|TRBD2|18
CASSLGVTTSGRAYEQYF
TGTGCCAGCAGCTTAGGGGTCACAACTAGCGGGAGGGCCTACGAGCAGTACTTC
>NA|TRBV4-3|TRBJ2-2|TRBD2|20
CASSQDWEGSGATNTGELFF
TGCGCCAGCAGCCAAGACTGGGAGGGTAGCGGGGCCACGAACACCGGGGAGCTGTTTTTT
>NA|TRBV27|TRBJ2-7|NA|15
CASSPMTANFYEQYF
TGTGCCAGCAGCCCCATGACAGCGAATTTCTACGAGCAGTACTTC
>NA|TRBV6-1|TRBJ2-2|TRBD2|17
CASSERRLAVNTGELFF
TGTGCCAGCAGTGAAAGGCGGCTAGCGGTTAACACCGGGGAGCTGTTTTTT
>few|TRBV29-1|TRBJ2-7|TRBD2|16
CSVEKSSSGRANEQYF
TGCAGCGTTGAAAAGTCTTCTAGCGGGAGGGCCAACGAGCAGTACTTC
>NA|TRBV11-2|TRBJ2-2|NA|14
CASSTQRTTGELFF
TGTGCCAGCAGCACCCAACGGACCACCGGGGAGCTGTTTTTT
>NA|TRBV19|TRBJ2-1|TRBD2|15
CASSRLAGASNEQFF
TGTGCCAGTAGCAGACTAGCGGGAGCGTCCAATGAGCAGTTCTTC
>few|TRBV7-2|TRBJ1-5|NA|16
CASSLAASRRDQPQHF
TGTGCCAGCAGCTTAGCCGCTTCGAGGCGGGATCAGCCCCAGCATTTT
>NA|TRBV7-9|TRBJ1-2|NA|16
CASSPVRGSTNYGYTF
TGTGCCAGCAGCCCCGTACGGGGATCTACTAACTATGGCTACACCTTC
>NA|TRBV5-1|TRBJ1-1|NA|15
CASSLGSSVETEAFF
TGCGCCAGCAGCTTGGGGTCTTCGGTGGAGACTGAAGCTTTCTTT
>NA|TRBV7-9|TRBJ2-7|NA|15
CASSLAGTEAYEQYF
TGTGCCAGCAGCTTAGCCGGGACCGAGGCCTACGAGCAGTACTTC
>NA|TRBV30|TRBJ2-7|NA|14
CAWRGQFPPYEQYF
TGTGCCTGGAGGGGGCAGTTTCCCCCCTACGAGCAGTACTTC
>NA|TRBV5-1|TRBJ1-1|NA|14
CASSFNIANTEAFF
TGCGCCAGCAGCTTTAATATCGCGAACACTGAAGCTTTCTTT
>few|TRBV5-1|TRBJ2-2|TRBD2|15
CASSPTSVNTGELFF
TGCGCCAGCAGCCCGACTAGCGTGAACACCGGGGAGCTGTTTTTT
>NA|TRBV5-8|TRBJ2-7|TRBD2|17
CASSLNIGLAGGYEQYF
TGTGCCAGCAGCCTAAACATCGGACTAGCGGGAGGCTACGAGCAGTACTTC
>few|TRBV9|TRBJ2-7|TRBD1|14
CASSVGDSRYEQYF
TGTGCCAGCAGCGTGGGGGACAGCCGCTACGAGCAGTACTTC
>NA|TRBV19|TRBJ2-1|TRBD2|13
CASSDLRGNEQFF
TGTGCCAGTAGTGACTTGCGGGGGAATGAGCAGTTCTTC
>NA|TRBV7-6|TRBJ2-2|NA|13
CASSSAFTGELFF
TGTGCCAGCAGCTCCGCCTTCACCGGGGAGCTGTTTTTT
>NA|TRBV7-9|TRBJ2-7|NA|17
CASSPQGGRALRYEQYF
TGTGCCAGCAGCCCTCAGGGGGGCAGAGCCTTAAGGTACGAGCAGTACTTC
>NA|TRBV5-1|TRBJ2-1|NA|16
CASSLERQDLYNEQFF
TGCGCCAGCAGCTTGGAGAGGCAGGACCTCTACAATGAGCAGTTCTTC
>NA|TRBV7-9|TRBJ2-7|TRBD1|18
CASSHSLPGQGNSYEQYF
TGTGCCAGCAGCCACTCCCTCCCGGGACAGGGGAACTCCTACGAGCAGTACTTC
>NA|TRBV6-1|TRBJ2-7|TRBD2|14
CASSKGLEAYEQYF
TGTGCCAGCAGTAAGGGACTAGAGGCCTACGAGCAGTACTTC
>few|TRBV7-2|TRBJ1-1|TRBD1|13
CASSPRRDSEAFF
TGTGCCAGCAGCCCCCGACGGGACAGTGAAGCTTTCTTT
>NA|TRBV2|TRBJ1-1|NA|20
CASRGRHGIVPGQFIREAFF
TGTGCCAGCAGGGGCCGCCATGGGATTGTGCCGGGCCAATTTATCCGTGAAGCTTTCTTT
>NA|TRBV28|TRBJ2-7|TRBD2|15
CASSFTREEGYEQYF
TGTGCCAGCAGTTTCACCCGGGAGGAGGGCTACGAGCAGTACTTC
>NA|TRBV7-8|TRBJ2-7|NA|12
CASSPGRYEQYF
TGTGCCAGCAGCCCAGGTCGCTACGAGCAGTACTTC
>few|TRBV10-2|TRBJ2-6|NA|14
CASSGASGANVLTF
TGCGCCAGCAGTGGGGCGTCCGGGGCCAACGTCCTGACTTTC
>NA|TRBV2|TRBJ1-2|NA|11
CALGRGYGYTF
TGTGCCCTCGGGAGGGGCTATGGCTACACCTTC
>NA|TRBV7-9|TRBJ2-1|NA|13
CASSLVASAKQFF
TGTGCCAGCAGCTTAGTGGCTAGCGCGAAGCAGTTCTTC
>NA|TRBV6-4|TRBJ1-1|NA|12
CATPRGRGEAFF
TGTGCCACCCCGCGGGGGAGGGGTGAAGCTTTCTTT
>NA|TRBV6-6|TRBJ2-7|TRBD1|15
CASSQGQVGPYEQYF
TGTGCCAGCAGCCAGGGACAGGTCGGGCCCTACGAGCAGTACTTC
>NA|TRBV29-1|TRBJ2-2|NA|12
CSVARNTGELFF
TGCAGCGTTGCTAGGAATACCGGGGAGCTGTTTTTT
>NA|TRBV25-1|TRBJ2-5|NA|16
CASSDGRIGNLETQYF
TGTGCCAGCAGTGATGGTCGGATCGGCAACTTAGAGACCCAGTACTTC
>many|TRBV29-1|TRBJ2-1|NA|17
CSVESSGTMERNNEQFF
TGCAGCGTTGAAAGCTCAGGAACTATGGAGCGGAATAATGAGCAGTTCTTC
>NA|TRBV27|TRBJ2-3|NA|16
CASSLWDPGSTDTQYF
TGTGCCAGCAGTTTATGGGACCCCGGGAGCACAGATACGCAGTATTTT
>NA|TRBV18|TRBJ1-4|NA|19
CASSRVGPGTIDWNEKLFF
TGTGCCAGCTCACGGGTCGGACCAGGGACGATTGATTGGAATGAAAAACTGTTTTTT
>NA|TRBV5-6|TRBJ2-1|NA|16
CASTKNPGLVYNEQFF
TGTGCCAGCACCAAAAATCCGGGACTCGTATACAATGAGCAGTTCTTC
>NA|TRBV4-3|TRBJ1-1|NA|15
CASSQVRGVDSEAFF
TGCGCCAGCAGCCAAGTACGAGGGGTAGATAGTGAAGCTTTCTTT
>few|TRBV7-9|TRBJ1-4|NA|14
CASSLYRANEKLFF
TGTGCCAGCAGCTTATACCGAGCTAATGAAAAACTGTTTTTT
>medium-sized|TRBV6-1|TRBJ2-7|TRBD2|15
CASEGTSGSSYEQYF
TGTGCCAGCGAAGGAACTAGCGGGAGTTCCTACGAGCAGTACTTC